One and the same sample provided the 14 T cell receptor beta chains below, sequenced in a study of cytomegalovirus exposure and HLA in healthy donors. Repertoires were generated with immunoSEQ multiplex PCR, while TCRdb's copy carries only in-frame clones and drops some. The sample yields roughly 48,000 clones, about 88% seen once. The sample consisted of PBMCs. The receptors derive from a woman aged 25 to 39 in good health and CMV-seronegative.

The J gene is TRBJ2-3, the V gene TRBV4-3; maybe TRBD2 (6 bases). Trimming removed 1 base at V and 4 bases at J, with 9 bases between. CDR3 length equals 14 residues. Germline loops: CDR1 LGHNA, CDR2 YSLEER. CDR3 loop: CASSQGAGPDTQYF. The CDR3 region has the DNA TGCGCCAGCAGCCAAGGAGCGGGCCCAGATACGCAGTATTTT.

The chain recombines TRBV4-3 with TRBJ1-1; D gene uncertain. The CDR3 covers 15 residues. V gave up 3 bases and J gave up 0 bases, with 11 bases separating them. Germline CDR1 reads LGHNA; CDR2 reads YSLEER. The CDR3 region has the DNA TGCGCCAGCAGCCAGGCAGGCCCCATGAACACTGAAGCTTTCTTT. It specifies CASSQAGPMNTEAFF.

The rearrangement links TRBV7-8 to TRBJ2-7; possible D gene TRBD1, 6 bases. V was shortened by 1 base and J by 3 bases, with 10 bases between the two germline ends. The CDR3 has 14 residues. Looked up from germline, CDR1 is SGHVS and CDR2 is FQNEAQ. The CDR3 here is CASSLEVRGYEQYF. The CDR3 DNA follows: TGTGCCAGCAGCTTAGAGGTCAGGGGCTACGAGCAGTACTTC.

The V gene is TRBV13, the J gene TRBJ2-2; 11 bases are shared with TRBD2. Trimming at V came to 5 bases and at J to 6 bases, leaving 8 bases not matched to a gene. The CDR3 runs 16 residues. Germline V gives CDR1 PRHDT, CDR2 FYEKMQ (reference sequence). CDR3 residues: CASSLPTSGSPGELFF. CDR3 DNA: TGTGCCAGCAGCCTACCCACTAGCGGGAGCCCCGGGGAGCTGTTTTTT.

To note about this clone: The junction does not match germline at one end; this may be a read error. The chain joins TRBV7-7 to TRBJ2-1; TRBD2 aligns across 11 bases. Germline values: CDR1 SSHAT, CDR2 FNYEAQ (reference sequence). The CDR3 is 15 residues long. As DNA, the CDR3 is TGTGCTAGCAGCCGCGGGACTAGCGGCTACAATGAGCAGTTCTTC. Its translation is CASSRGTSGYNEQFF.

The chain couples TRBV5-1 to TRBJ1-5; tentative D call: TRBD1 (5 bases). The germline V gene has CDR1 SGHRS and CDR2 YFSETQ. The CDR3 extends over 14 amino acids. V lost 4 bases and J lost 5, with 13 bases in between. The CDR3 DNA reads as TGCGCCAGCAGCCCAGACAGCATTTATCAGCCCCAGCATTTT. This translates into CASSPDSIYQPQHF.

The rearrangement links TRBV27 to TRBJ2-7, with 12 bases lining up with TRBD2. Germline V gives CDR1 MNHEY, CDR2 SMNVEV (reference sequence). With V trimmed by 5 bases and J by 4 bases, 12 bases remained unmatched. The CDR3 totals 17 residues. For the CDR3, the DNA is TGTGCCAGCAGTCTGGGACTAGCGGGCGGCCTCCCTTACGAGCAGTACTTC. Amino acid sequence: CASSLGLAGGLPYEQYF.

The chain couples TRBV6-5 to TRBJ1-1; 9 bases are shared with TRBD1. Germline V gene data show CDR1 as MNHEY and CDR2 as SVGAGI. This CDR3 comprises 13 residues. V lost 6 bases to trimming and J lost 6 bases; unmatched junction nucleotides: 5. CDR3 coding DNA: TGTGCCAGCAGGGGGACAGGGCGACCTGAAGCTTTCTTT. It specifies CASRGTGRPEAFF.

The chain uses TRBV5-6 and TRBJ2-3; D remains ambiguous. V lost 3 bases and J lost 6, with 11 bases in between. Germline loops: CDR1 SGHDT, CDR2 YYEEEE. This CDR3 has 13 amino acids. The CDR3 sequence: CASSSRFSDTQYF. Here the CDR3 DNA reads TGTGCCAGCAGCTCGAGGTTCTCGGATACGCAGTATTTT.

V is TRBV18 and J is TRBJ2-3; 11 bases match TRBD1. J gave up 4 bases and V 6 bases, and 6 bases lay outside the gene matches. The CDR3 covers 15 residues. Germline loops: CDR1 KGHSH, CDR2 LQKENI. CDR3 sequence (DNA): TGTGCCAGCTCGCCCGGACAGGGGGCTGCAGATACGCAGTATTTT. Its translation: CASSPGQGAADTQYF.

The chain has TRBV11-2 and TRBJ2-2, with TRBD1 matching 8 bases. The length of the CDR3 is 15 residues. The J segment lost 3 bases and the V segment lost 5 bases, leaving 5 bases of the junction unmatched. Germline loops: CDR1 SGHAT, CDR2 FQNNGV. CDR3 coding DNA: TGTGCCAGCAGCCTTGGACAGGGCTACACCGGGGAGCTGTTTTTT. Translation gives CASSLGQGYTGELFF.

The rearrangement links TRBV28 to TRBJ2-6, with 8 positions matching TRBD1. J gave up 0 bases and V 9 bases, and 10 bases lay outside the gene matches. The germline gives CDR1 MDHEN, CDR2 SYDVKM. The CDR3 length is 17 residues. DNA of the CDR3: TGTGCCAGTTTACCCGGGACAGGTTACTCTGGGGCCAACGTCCTGACTTTC. It translates to CASLPGTGYSGANVLTF.

This chain connects TRBV7-2 to TRBJ2-7; the match to TRBD2 covers 12 bases. In germline, CDR1 is SGHTA, CDR2 FQGNSA. The CDR3 totals 16 residues. V was pared by 5 bases and J by 2 bases, with 7 bases of the junction left unmatched. The DNA of the CDR3 is TGTGCCAGCAGCACCGGGACTAGCGGGCTCGCCTACGAGCAGTACTTC. Its protein is CASSTGTSGLAYEQYF. The full variable domain, rest sourced from reference TRBV7-2 and TRBJ2-7, is GAGVSQSPSNKVTEKGKDVELRCDPISGHTALYWYRQSLGQGLEFLIYFQGNSAPDKSGLPSDRFSAERTGGSVSTLTIQRTQQEDSAVYLCASSTGTSGLAYEQYFGPGTRLTVT.

The CDR3 is CASRTQGYGYTF. The CDR3 bases are TGTGCCAGCAGAACCCAGGGATATGGCTACACCTTC. This chain uses TRBV11-2 with TRBJ1-2, with D possibly TRBD1 on 5 matching bases. The CDR3 is 12 residues long. The germline V gene has CDR1 SGHAT and CDR2 FQNNGV. The V end lost 6 bases, the J end lost 5 bases, and 10 bases lay between the germline ends. Complete variable domain (other parts from reference TRBV11-2 and TRBJ1-2): EAGVAQSPRYKIIEKRQSVAFWCNPISGHATLYWYQQILGQGPKLLIQFQNNGVVDDSQLPKDRFSAERLKGVDSTLKIQPAKLEDSAVYLCASRTQGYGYTFGSGTRLTVV.